The 2 T cell receptor beta chains below all came from one sample that was sequenced in a study of blood T cell repertoires in COVID-19. The repertoire was sequenced with immunoSEQ multiplex PCR; TCRdb's copy has only in-frame clones and lacks some. The sample contains approximately 300,000 clones, around four fifths of which appear only once. Sequencing was carried out using peripheral blood. The receptors here all came from a woman aged 45-59 years with active or convalescent COVID-19.

The J gene is TRBJ2-7, the V gene TRBV4-2; the match to TRBD2 covers 8 bases. Germline assignment: CDR1 LGHNA and CDR2 YNFKEQ. Trimming took 0 bases from V and 2 from J; bases not matched to a gene: 18. This CDR3 comprises 20 residues. The CDR3 DNA is TGTGCCAGCAGCCAAGATCTCCGGGACATCGGACTAGCTGGGGCCTACGAGCAGTACTTC. This sequence encodes CASSQDLRDIGLAGAYEQYF.

The rearrangement joins TRBV14 to TRBJ1-2, with D hard to call. V lost 0 bases to trimming and J lost 13 bases, with 21 bases between them. There are 15 residues in the CDR3. CDR1 and CDR2 (germline): SGHDN, FVKESK. The CDR3 loop reads CASSQDYFDIATVTF. CDR3 sequence (DNA): TGTGCCAGCAGCCAAGATTATTTTGACATTGCAACTGTCACCTTC.